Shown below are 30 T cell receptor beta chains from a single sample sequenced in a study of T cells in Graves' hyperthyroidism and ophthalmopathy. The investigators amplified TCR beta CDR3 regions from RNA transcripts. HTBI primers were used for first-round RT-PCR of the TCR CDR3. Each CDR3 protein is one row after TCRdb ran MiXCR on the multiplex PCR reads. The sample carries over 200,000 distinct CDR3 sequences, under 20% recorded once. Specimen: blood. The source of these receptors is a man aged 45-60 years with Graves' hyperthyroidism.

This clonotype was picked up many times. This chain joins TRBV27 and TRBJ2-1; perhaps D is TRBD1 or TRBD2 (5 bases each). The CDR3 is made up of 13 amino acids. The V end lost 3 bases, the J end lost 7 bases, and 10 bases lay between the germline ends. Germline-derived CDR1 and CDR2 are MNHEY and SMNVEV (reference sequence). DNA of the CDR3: TGTGCCAGCAGTTTTGGGGACGGGAATGAGCAGTTCTTC. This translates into CASSFGDGNEQFF.

Here the CDR3 DNA reads TGCAGTGCAAACGGACTAGCGGGAGTCCGTGAGACCCAGTACTTC. Translated, it gives CSANGLAGVRETQYF. The chain combines TRBV20-1 with TRBJ2-5, with 13 bases that match TRBD2. V was pared by 6 bases and J by 5 bases, with 9 bases of the junction left unmatched. CDR3 size: 15 residues. Germline CDR1 is DFQATT and CDR2 is SNEGSKA (reference sequence).

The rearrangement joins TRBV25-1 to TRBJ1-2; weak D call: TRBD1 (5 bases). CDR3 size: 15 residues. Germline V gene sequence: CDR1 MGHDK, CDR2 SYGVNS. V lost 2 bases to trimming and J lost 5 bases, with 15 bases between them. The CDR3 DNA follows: TGTGCCAGCAGTGAACCCCAGGGCCCCGCATATGGCTACACCTTC. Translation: CASSEPQGPAYGYTF.

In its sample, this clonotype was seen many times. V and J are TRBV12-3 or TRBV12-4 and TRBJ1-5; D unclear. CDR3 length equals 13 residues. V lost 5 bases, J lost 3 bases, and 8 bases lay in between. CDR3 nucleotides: TGTGCCAGCAGTAAGGGTTTCAATCAGCCCCAGCATTTT. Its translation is CASSKGFNQPQHF.

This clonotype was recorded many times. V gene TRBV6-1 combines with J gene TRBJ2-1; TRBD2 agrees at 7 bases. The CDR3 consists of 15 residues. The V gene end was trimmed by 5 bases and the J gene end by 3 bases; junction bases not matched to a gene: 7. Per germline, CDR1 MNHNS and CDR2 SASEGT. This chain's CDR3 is CASSYGGSFYNEQFF. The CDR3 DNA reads TGTGCCAGCAGTTACGGCGGGAGTTTCTACAATGAGCAGTTCTTC.

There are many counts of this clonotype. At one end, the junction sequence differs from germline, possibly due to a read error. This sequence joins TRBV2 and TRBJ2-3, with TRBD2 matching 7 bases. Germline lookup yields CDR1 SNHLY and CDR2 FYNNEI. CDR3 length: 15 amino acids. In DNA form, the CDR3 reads TGCGCCAGCAGTTCAGCGGGGTACACCACAGATACGCAGTATTTT. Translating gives CASSSAGYTTDTQYF.

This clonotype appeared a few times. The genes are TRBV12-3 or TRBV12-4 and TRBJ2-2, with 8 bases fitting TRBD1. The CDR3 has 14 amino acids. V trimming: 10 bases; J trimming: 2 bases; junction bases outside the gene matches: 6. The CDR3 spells CATLDRANTGELFF. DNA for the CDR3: TGTGCCACCCTGGACAGGGCAAACACCGGGGAGCTGTTTTTT.

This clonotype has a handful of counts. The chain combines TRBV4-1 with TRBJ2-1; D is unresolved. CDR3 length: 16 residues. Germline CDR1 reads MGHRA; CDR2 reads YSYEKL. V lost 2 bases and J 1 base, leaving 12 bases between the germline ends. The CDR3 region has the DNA TGCGCCAGCAGCCAATCGCTAGAGGAGTCCTACAATGAGCAGTTCTTC. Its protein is CASSQSLEESYNEQFF.

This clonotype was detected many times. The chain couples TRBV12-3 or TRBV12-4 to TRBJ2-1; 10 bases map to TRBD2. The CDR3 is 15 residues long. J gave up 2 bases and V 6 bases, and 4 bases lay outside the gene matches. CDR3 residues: CASRTGTSAYNEQFF. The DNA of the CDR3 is TGTGCCAGCAGGACCGGGACTAGCGCCTACAATGAGCAGTTCTTC.

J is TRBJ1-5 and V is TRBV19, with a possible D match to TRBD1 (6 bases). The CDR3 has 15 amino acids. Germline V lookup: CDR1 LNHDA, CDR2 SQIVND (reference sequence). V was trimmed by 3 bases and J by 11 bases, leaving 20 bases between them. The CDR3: CASSISKQGWVSQHF. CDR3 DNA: TGTGCCAGTAGTATCAGTAAACAGGGCTGGGTGTCCCAGCATTTT. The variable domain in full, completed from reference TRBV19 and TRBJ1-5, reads DGGITQSPKYLFRKEGQNVTLSCEQNLNHDAMYWYRQDPGQGLRLIYYSQIVNDFQKGDIAEGYSVSREKKESFPLTVTSAQKNPTAFYLCASSISKQGWVSQHFGDGTRLSIL.

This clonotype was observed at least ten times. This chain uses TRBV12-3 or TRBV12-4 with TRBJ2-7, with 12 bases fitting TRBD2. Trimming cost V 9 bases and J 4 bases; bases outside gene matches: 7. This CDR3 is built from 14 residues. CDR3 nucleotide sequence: TGTGCCAGTTCTAGACTAGCGGGAGTATACGAGCAGTACTTC. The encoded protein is CASSRLAGVYEQYF.

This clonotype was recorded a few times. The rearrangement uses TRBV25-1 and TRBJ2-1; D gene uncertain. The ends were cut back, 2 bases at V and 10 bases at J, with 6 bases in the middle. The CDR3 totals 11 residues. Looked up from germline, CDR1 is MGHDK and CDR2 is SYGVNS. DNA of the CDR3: TGTGCCAGCAGTGAAACACCAGAGCAGTTCTTC. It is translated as CASSETPEQFF.

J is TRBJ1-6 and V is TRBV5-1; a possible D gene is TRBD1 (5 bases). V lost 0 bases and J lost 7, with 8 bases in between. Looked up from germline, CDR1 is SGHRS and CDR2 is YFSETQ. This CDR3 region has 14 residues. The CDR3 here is CASSLAGGNSPLHF. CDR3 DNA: TGCGCCAGCAGCTTGGCGGGGGGAAATTCACCCCTCCACTTT.

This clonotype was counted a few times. The CDR3 sequence is CSVQHGGGGPNANEQFF. CDR3 in DNA: TGCAGCGTTCAACACGGGGGGGGAGGGCCCAATGCGAATGAGCAGTTCTTC. The chain carries TRBV29-1 and TRBJ2-1; TRBD2 matches at 8 bases. There are 17 residues in the CDR3. The J segment lost 7 bases and the V segment lost 5 bases, leaving 19 bases of the junction unmatched. Germline lookup yields CDR1 SQVTM and CDR2 ANQGSEA.

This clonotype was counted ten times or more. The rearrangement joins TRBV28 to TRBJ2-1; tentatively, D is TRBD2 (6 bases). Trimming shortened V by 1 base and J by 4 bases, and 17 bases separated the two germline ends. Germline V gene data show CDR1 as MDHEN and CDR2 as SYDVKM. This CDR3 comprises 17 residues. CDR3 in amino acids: CASSLFMAAGSYNEQFF. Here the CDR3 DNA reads TGTGCCAGCAGTTTATTCATGGCCGCGGGAAGTTACAATGAGCAGTTCTTC. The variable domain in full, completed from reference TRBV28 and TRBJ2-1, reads DVKVTQSSRYLVKRTGEKVFLECVQDMDHENMFWYRQDPGLGLRLIYFSYDVKMKEKGDIPEGYSVSREKKERFSLILESASTNQTSMYLCASSLFMAAGSYNEQFFGPGTRLTVL.

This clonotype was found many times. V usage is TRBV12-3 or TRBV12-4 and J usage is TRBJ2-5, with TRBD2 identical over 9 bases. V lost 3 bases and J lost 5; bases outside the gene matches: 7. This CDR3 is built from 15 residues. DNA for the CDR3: TGTGCCAGCAGTTTGTACGCGGGAGGGATGGAGACCCAGTACTTC. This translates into CASSLYAGGMETQYF.

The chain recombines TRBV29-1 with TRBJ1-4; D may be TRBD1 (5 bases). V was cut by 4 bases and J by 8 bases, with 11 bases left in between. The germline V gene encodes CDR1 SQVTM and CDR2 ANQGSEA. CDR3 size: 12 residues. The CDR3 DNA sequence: TGCAGCGTTGGTCAGGGAGACGAAAAACTGTTTTTT. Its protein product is CSVGQGDEKLFF. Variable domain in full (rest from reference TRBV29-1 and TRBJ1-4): SAVISQKPSRDICQRGTSLTIQCQVDSQVTMMFWYRQQPGQSLTLIATANQGSEATYESGFVIDKFPISRPNLTFSTLTVSNMSPEDSSIYLCSVGQGDEKLFFGSGTQLSVL.

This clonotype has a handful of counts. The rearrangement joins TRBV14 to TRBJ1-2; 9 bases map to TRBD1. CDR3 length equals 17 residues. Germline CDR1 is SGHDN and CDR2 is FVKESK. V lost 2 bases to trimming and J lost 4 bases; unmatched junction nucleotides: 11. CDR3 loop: CASSQRGAGTGTYGYTF. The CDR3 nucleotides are TGTGCCAGCAGCCAACGGGGCGCGGGGACAGGGACCTATGGCTACACCTTC.

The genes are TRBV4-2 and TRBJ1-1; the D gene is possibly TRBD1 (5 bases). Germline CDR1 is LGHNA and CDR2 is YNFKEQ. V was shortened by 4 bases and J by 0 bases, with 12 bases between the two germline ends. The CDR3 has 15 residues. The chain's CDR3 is CASSRQRGMNTEAFF. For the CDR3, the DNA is TGTGCCAGCAGCCGACAAAGGGGAATGAACACTGAAGCTTTCTTT.

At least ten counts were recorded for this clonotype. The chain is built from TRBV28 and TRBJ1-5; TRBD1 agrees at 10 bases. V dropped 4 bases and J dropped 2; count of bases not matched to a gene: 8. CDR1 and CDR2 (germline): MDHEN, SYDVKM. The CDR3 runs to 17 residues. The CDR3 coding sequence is TGTGCCAGCAGTTCCTGGACAGGGGGGGATGGCAATCAGCCCCAGCATTTT. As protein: CASSSWTGGDGNQPQHF.

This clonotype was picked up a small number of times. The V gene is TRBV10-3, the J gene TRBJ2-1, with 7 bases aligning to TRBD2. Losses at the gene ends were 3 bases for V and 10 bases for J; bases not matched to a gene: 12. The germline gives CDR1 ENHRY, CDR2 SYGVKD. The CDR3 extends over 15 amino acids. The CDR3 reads CAISDKASGPREQFF. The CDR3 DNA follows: TGTGCCATCAGTGATAAGGCTAGCGGTCCTCGGGAGCAGTTCTTC.

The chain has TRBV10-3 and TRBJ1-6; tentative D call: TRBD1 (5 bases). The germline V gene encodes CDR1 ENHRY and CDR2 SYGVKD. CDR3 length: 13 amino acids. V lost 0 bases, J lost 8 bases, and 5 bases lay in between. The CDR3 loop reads CAISESGDSPLHF. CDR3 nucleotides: TGTGCCATCAGTGAGTCGGGGGATTCACCCCTCCACTTT.

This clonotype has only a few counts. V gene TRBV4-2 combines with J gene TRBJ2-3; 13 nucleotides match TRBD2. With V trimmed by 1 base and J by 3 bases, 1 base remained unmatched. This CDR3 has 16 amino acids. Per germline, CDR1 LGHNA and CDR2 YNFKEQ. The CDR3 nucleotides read TGTGCCAGCAGCCAAGCGACTAGCGGGAGGACAGATACGCAGTATTTT. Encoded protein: CASSQATSGRTDTQYF.

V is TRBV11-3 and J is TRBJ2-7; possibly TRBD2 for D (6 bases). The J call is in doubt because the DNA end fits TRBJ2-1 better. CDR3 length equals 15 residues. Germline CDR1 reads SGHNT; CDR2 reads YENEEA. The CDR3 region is CASSLGRGSSYEQFF. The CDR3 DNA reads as TGTGCCAGCAGCCTGGGACGGGGGAGCTCCTACGAGCAGTTCTTC.

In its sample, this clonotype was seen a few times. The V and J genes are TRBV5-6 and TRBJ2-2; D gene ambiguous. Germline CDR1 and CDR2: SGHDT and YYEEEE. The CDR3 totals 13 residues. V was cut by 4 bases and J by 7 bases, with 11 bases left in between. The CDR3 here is CASSNLWGGELFF. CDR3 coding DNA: TGTGCCAGCAGCAACCTGTGGGGCGGGGAGCTGTTTTTT.

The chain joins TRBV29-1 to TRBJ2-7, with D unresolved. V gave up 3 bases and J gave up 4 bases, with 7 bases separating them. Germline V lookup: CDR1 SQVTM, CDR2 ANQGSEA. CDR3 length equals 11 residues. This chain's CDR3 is CSVDVGYEQYF. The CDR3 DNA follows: TGCAGCGTTGATGTGGGATACGAGCAGTACTTC.

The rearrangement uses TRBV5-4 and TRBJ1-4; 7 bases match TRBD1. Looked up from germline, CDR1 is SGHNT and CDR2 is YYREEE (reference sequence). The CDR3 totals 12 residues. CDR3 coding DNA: TGTGCGGGGGGCTCAGGGGGGTGGAAACTGTTTTTT. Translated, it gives CAGGSGGWKLFF.

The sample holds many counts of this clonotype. This CDR3 is CASSAGGEASYEQYF. The CDR3 DNA follows: TGTGCCAGCAGCGCCGGTGGTGAGGCGTCGTACGAGCAGTACTTC. The V and J genes are TRBV5-4 and TRBJ2-7, with D unclear. Per the germline V gene, CDR1 is SGHNT and CDR2 is YYREEE (reference sequence). CDR3 length: 15 residues. V lost 4 bases to trimming and J lost 4 bases, with 18 bases between them.

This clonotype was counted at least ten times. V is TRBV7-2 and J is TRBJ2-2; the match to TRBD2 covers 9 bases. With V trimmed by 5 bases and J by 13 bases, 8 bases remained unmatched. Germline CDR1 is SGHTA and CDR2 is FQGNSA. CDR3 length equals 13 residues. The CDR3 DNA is TGTGCCAGCAGCGCACCGGGACTAGCAAGGCTGTTTTTT. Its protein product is CASSAPGLARLFF.

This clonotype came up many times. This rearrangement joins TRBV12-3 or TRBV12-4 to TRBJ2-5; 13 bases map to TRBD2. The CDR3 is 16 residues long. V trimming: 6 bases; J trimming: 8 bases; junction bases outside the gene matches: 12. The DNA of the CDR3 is TGTGCCAGCAGCCCTTCACTAGCGGGGGGGTCAAAAACCCAGTACTTC. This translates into CASSPSLAGGSKTQYF.